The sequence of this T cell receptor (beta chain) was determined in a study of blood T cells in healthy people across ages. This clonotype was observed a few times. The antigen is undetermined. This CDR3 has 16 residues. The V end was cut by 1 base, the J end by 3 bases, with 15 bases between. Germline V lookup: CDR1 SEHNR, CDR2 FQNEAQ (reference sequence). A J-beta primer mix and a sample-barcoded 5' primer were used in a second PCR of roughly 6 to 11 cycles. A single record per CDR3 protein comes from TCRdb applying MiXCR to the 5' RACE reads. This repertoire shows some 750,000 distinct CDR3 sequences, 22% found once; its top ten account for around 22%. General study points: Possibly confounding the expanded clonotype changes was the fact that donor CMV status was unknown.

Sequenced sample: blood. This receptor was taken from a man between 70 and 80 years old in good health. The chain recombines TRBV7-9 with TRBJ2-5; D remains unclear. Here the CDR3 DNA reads TGTGCCAGCAGCTTAGAGCAGGCCCGAGAAAAAGAGACCCAGTACTTC. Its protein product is CASSLEQAREKETQYF.